The sequence of this TCR beta chain was determined in a study of T-cell reconstitution after alpha-beta-depleted transplantation in children. Study-wide findings and caveats: The origin of alpha-beta T cells about two months after transplant was reportedly several hundred expanded graft clones. Some patients' high day-60 TCRbeta diversity was traced to surviving recipient T cells and thymic progenitors.

Preparation of the TCRbeta library was carried out with unique molecular identifiers. TCRdb re-called the PCR reads with MiXCR, one entry per CDR3 protein. The sample gives 610,000 or so distinct CDR3 sequences, 25% to 30% of which show up once; under 45% is in the top ten. This clonotype was recorded a few times. Its specificity is unknown. The starting material was PBMCs, obtained before TCRalphabeta/CD19-depleted stem cell transplant. The receptor was isolated from a boy younger than two with Wiskott-Aldrich syndrome, due to receive a stem cell transplant.

DNA of the CDR3: TGCAGTGCTAGAGATAGTGGGAGGGGGGGAGATACGCAGTATTTT. This sequence encodes CSARDSGRGGDTQYF. The chain links TRBV20-1 to TRBJ2-3; possibly TRBD2 for D (7 bases). Trimming took off 0 bases at V and 5 bases at J, with 15 bases between the two ends. This CDR3 has 15 residues. CDR1 and CDR2 from the germline V gene are DFQATT and SNEGSKA (reference sequence).